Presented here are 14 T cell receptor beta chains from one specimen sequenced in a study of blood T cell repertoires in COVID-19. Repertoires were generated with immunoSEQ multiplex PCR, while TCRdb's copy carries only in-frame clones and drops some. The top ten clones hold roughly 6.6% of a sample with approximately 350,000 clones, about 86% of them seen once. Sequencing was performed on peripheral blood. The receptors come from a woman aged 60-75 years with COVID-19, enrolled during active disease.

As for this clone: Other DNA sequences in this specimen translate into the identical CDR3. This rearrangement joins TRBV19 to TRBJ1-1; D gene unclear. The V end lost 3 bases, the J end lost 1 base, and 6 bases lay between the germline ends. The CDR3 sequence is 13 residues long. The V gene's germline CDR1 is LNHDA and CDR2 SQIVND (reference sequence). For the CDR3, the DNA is TGTGCCAGTAGTATCACCGGGAACACTGAAGCTTTCTTT. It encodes CASSITGNTEAFF. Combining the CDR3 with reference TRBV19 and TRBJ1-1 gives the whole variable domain DGGITQSPKYLFRKEGQNVTLSCEQNLNHDAMYWYRQDPGQGLRLIYYSQIVNDFQKGDIAEGYSVSREKKESFPLTVTSAQKNPTAFYLCASSITGNTEAFFGQGTRLTVV.

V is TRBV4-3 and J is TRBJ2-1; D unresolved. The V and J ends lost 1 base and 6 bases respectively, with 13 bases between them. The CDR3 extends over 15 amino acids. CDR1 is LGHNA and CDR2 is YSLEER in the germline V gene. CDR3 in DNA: TGCGCCAGCAGCCAAGTGGGCGTCCGGTCCAATGAGCAGTTCTTC. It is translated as CASSQVGVRSNEQFF.

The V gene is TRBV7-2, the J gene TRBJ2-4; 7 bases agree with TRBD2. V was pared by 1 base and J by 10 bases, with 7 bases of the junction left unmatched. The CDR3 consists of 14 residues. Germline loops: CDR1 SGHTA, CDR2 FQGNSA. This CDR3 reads CASSLDRAGTIQYF. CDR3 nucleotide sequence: TGTGCCAGCAGCTTAGATCGAGCGGGGACTATTCAGTACTTC.

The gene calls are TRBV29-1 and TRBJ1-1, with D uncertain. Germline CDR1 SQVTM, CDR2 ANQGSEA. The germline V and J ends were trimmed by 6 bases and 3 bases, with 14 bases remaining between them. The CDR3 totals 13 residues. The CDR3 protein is CSVLRVLDTEAFF. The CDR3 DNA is TGCAGCGTCTTGAGGGTATTGGACACTGAAGCTTTCTTT.

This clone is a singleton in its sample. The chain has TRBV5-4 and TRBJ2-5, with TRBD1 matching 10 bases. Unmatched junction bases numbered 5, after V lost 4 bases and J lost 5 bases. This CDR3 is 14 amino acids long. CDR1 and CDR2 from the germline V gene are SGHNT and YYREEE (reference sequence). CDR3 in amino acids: CASSRQGATETQYF. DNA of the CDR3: TGTGCCAGCAGCCGACAGGGGGCTACGGAGACCCAGTACTTC.

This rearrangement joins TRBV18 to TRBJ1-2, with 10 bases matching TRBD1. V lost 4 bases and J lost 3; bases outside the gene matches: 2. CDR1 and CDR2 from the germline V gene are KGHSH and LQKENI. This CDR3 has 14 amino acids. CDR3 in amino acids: CASSLTGGDYGYTF. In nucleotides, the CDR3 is TGTGCCAGCTCACTGACAGGGGGCGACTATGGCTACACCTTC.

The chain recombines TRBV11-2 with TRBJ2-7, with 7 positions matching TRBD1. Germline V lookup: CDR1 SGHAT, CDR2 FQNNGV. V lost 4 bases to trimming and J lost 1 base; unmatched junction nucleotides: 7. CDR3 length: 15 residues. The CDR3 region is CASSWQTGTSYEQYF. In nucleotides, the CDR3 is TGTGCCAGCAGCTGGCAGACAGGGACGTCCTACGAGCAGTACTTC.

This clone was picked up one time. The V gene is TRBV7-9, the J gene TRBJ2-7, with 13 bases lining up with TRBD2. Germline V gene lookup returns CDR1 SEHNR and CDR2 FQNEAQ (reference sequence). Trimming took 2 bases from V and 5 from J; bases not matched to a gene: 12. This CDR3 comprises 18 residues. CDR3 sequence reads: CASSLRTSGGPLSHEQYF. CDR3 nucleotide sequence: TGTGCCAGCAGCTTAAGGACTAGCGGGGGACCCCTCAGCCACGAGCAGTACTTC.

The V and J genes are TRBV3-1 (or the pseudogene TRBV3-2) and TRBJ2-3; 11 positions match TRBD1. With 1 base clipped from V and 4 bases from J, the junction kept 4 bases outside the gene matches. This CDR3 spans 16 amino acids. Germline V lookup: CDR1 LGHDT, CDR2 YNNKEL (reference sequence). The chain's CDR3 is CASSQGRTGGPDTQYF. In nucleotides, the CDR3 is TGTGCCAGCAGCCAAGGTCGGACAGGGGGCCCAGATACGCAGTATTTT.

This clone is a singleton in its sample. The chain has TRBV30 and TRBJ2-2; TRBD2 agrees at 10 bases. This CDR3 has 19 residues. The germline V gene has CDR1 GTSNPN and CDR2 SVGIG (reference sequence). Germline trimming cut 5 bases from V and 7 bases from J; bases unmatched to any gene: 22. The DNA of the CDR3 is TGTGCCTGGGAAGCGAGCCCATGGACTAGCGGTGAACATAGCGGGGAGCTGTTTTTT. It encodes CAWEASPWTSGEHSGELFF.

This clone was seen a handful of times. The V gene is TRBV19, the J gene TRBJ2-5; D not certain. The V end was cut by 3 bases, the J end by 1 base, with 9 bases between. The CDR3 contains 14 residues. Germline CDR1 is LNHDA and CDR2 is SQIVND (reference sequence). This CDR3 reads CASSITGFQETQYF. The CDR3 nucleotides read TGTGCCAGTAGTATCACCGGGTTCCAAGAGACCCAGTACTTC.

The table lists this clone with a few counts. The CDR3, as DNA: TGTGCCAGTAGTACGGCAAGGAGGGACTCGGCTTTCTTT. It translates to CASSTARRDSAFF. The V gene is TRBV19, the J gene TRBJ1-1, with a weak D call TRBD1 (5 bases). From germline, CDR1 is LNHDA and CDR2 SQIVND (reference sequence). Trimming took 4 bases from V and 11 from J, leaving 17 bases between them. The CDR3 contains 13 residues.

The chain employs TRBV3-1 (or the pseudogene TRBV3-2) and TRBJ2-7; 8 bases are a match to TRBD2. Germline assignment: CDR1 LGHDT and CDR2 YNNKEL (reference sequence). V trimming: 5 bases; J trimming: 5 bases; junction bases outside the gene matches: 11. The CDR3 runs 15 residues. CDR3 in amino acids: CASSWRGALSHEQYF. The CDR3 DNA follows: TGTGCCAGCAGCTGGCGGGGGGCCCTTTCTCACGAGCAGTACTTC.

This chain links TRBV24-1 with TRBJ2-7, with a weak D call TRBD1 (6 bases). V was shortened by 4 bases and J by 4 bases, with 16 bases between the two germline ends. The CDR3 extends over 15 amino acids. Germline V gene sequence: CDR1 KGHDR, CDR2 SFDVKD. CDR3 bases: TGTGCCACCAGTGAGACCACCGGGACATTATACGAGCAGTACTTC. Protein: CATSETTGTLYEQYF.